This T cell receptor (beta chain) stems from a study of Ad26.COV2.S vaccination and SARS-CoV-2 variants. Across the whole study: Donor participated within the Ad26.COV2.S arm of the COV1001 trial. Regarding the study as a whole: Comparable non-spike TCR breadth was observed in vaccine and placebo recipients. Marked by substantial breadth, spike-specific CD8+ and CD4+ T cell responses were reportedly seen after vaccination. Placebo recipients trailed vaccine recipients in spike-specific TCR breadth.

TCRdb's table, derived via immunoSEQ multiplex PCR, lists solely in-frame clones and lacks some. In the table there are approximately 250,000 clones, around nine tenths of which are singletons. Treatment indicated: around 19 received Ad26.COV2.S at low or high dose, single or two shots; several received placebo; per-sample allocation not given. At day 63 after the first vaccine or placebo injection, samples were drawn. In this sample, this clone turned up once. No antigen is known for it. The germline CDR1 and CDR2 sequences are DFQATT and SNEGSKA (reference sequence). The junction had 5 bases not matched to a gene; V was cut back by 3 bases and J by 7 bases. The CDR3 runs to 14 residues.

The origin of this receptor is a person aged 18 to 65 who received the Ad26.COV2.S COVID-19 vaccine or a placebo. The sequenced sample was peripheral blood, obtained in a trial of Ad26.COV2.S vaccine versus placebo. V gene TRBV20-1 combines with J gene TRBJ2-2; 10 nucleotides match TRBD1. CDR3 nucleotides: TGCAGTGCTAGTGGGACAGGGGCTAACGGGGAGCTGTTTTTT. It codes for CSASGTGANGELFF.